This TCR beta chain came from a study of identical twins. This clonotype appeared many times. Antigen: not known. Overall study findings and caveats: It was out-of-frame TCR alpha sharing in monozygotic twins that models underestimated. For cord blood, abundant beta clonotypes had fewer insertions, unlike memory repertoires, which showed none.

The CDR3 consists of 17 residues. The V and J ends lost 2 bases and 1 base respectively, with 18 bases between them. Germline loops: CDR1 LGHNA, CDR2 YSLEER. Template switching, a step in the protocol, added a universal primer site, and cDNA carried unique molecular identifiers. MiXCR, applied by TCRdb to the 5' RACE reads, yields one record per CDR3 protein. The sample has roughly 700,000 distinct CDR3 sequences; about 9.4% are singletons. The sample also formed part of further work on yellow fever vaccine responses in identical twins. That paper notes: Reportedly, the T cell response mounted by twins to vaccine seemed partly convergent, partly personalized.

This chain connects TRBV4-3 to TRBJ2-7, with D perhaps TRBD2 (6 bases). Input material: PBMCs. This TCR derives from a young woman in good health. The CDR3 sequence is CASSQSVAGNPSYEQYF. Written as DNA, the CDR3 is TGCGCCAGCAGCCAATCCGTTGCGGGGAACCCTTCCTACGAGCAGTACTTC.